The 6 T cell receptor beta chains below come from one sample, sequenced in a study of shared clonotypes between healthy human individuals. Some clones are missing from TCRdb's copy, which holds only in-frame ones; the method was immunoSEQ multiplex PCR. Among around 530,000 clones listed, around three quarters were seen once. Sequenced input: PBMCs. The receptors stem from a woman between 40 and 55 years old in good health. Some clones in this sample may be carry-over from other donors' samples.

As concerns this clone: A single base separates this from a much larger clone, so it may be a read error. V is TRBV18 and J is TRBJ1-1; TRBD1 matches at 10 bases. CDR1 and CDR2 (germline): KGHSH, LQKENI. The CDR3 covers 15 residues. The DNA of the CDR3 is TGTGCCTGCTCACCAACGGGACAGGGGAGCACTGAAGCTTTCTTT. Translated, it gives CACSPTGQGSTEAFF.

As concerns this clone: Other DNA variants within this sample encode the same CDR3. The chain has TRBV5-6 and TRBJ2-5; D uncertain. This CDR3 region has 11 residues. Trimming stripped 1 base from V and 5 bases from J, with 3 bases between. Germline CDR1 is SGHDT and CDR2 is YYEEEE. The DNA for the CDR3 is TGTGCCAGCAGCTTGCGTGAGACCCAGTACTTC. Translation: CASSLRETQYF.

This CDR3 reads CSAPDFNEQFF. The CDR3 DNA is TGCAGTGCTCCCGACTTCAATGAGCAGTTCTTC. This chain joins TRBV20-1 and TRBJ2-1; D gene uncertain. Germline CDR1 reads DFQATT; CDR2 reads SNEGSKA (reference sequence). V was pared by 5 bases and J by 6 bases, with 8 bases between. The CDR3 loop spans 11 amino acids.

The rearrangement joins TRBV19 to TRBJ2-7, with D unresolved. The CDR3 loop spans 13 amino acids. From germline, CDR1 is LNHDA and CDR2 SQIVND (reference sequence). Trimming shortened V by 1 base and J by 7 bases, and 11 bases separated the two germline ends. CDR3 loop: CASSIAGFGEQYF. CDR3 bases: TGTGCCAGTAGTATAGCTGGATTTGGGGAGCAGTACTTC.

The V and J genes are TRBV4-3 and TRBJ1-1, with unresolved D. The V end was cut by 0 bases, the J end by 6 bases, with 8 bases between. The length of the CDR3 is 13 residues. CDR1 and CDR2 from the germline V gene are LGHNA and YSLEER. This CDR3 is CASSQEVDAEAFF. CDR3 nucleotide sequence: TGCGCCAGCAGCCAAGAGGTGGACGCTGAAGCTTTCTTT.

This clone was seen a few times. V and J are TRBV5-3 and TRBJ2-2; 13 positions agree with TRBD2. TRBV5-3 is given ORF status, its function remaining uncertain. Trimming took 4 bases from V and 7 from J; bases not matched to a gene: 10. This CDR3 contains 17 residues. The DNA for the CDR3 is TGTGCCAGAAGCGAAATCCGGACTAGCGGGAGTAACGGGGAGCTGTTTTTT. Protein sequence: CARSEIRTSGSNGELFF.